This T cell receptor (beta chain) appears in the sequencing data of a study of shared clonotypes between healthy human individuals. Profiling relied on immunoSEQ multiplex PCR, and the TCRdb table lists in-frame clones only, not all of them. The table shows 450,000 to 600,000 clones, with approximately 85% occurring only once. The CDR3 contains 16 residues. The V end was cut by 2 bases, the J end by 2 bases, with 14 bases between. The germline V gene has CDR1 SGDLS and CDR2 YYNGEE. The source material was PBMCs. The chain employs TRBV9 and TRBJ1-3; no clear D. The clonotype comes from a woman aged 40-49 years in good health. Some clones in this sample may be carry-over from other donors' samples. Here the CDR3 reads CASSVSPGWAGNTIYF. CDR3 nucleotides: TGTGCCAGCAGCGTTAGTCCCGGCTGGGCTGGAAACACCATATATTTT. The full variable domain, in which reference TRBV9 and TRBJ1-3 provide the parts outside the CDR3, is DSGVTQTPKHLITATGQRVTLRCSPRSGDLSVYWYQQSLDQGLQFLIQYYNGEERAKGNILERFSAQQFPDLHSELNLSSLELGDSALYFCASSVSPGWAGNTIYFGEGSWLTVV.